This T cell receptor (beta chain) was recorded in a study of blood T cell repertoires in COVID-19. Overall study: T cells, B-cell-depleted T cells, or PBMCs provided the cDNA or gDNA that served as material.

Libraries were prepared by immunoSEQ multiplex PCR; TCRdb keeps only in-frame clonotypes and omits some of them. The sample holds about 150,000 clones; about 85% are singletons and the top ten take around 8.1%. The germline V gene has CDR1 SGHTA and CDR2 FQGNSA. The CDR3 spans 14 residues. Trimming took 3 bases from V and 5 from J, leaving 13 bases between them. Seattle patients were enrolled while actively infected and followed longitudinally. Sample: peripheral blood. The sequence was collected from a woman aged 60 to 75 with COVID-19, enrolled during active disease. The chain uses TRBV7-2 and TRBJ2-5; weak D call: TRBD2 (7 bases). The CDR3 nucleotides read TGTGCCAGCAGCTTTCGGGGGGCAGGGGAGACCCAGTACTTC. This encodes CASSFRGAGETQYF.